These T cell receptor beta chains were read from a single sample in a study of shared clonotypes between healthy human individuals. Profiled with immunoSEQ multiplex PCR; TCRdb holds only in-frame clones, not every one. The sample consists of hundreds of thousands of clones, around 77% of them appearing once. Sequencing input: PBMCs. The receptors were sampled from a woman aged 40-49 years in good health. Some clones in this sample may be carry-over from other donors' samples. The CDR3 runs from the conserved cysteine through the conserved F or W. The order of the fields is clone size, D gene, V gene, J gene, CDR3 DNA, CDR3 protein. A D gene is named only where the DNA matches it firmly. Size is stated for part of the rows, as once, few or many counts, or as a class when the clone is expanded.

few,NA,TRBV6-4,TRBJ1-5,TGTGCCAGCAGTGAAGCACAGCCCCAGCATTTT,CASSEAQPQHF
NA,TRBD2,TRBV11-3,TRBJ2-7,TGTGCCAGCAGCTTAGAGACTAGCTCCGAGCAGTACTTC,CASSLETSSEQYF
NA,NA,TRBV10-3,TRBJ2-1,TGTGCCATCAAACTCCACGGGGACCCCTTACGTAGTGAGCAGTTCTTC,CAIKLHGDPLRSEQFF
NA,TRBD2,TRBV5-1,TRBJ2-3,TGCGCCAGCAACTTAGCGGGAGCGGGTTTGACAGATACGCAGTATTTT,CASNLAGAGLTDTQYF
NA,TRBD2,TRBV7-3,TRBJ2-1,TGTGCCAGCAGCTTAATAGGAGGACTAGCCAACAATGAGCAGTTCTTC,CASSLIGGLANNEQFF
NA,NA,TRBV28,TRBJ1-2,TGTGCCAGCAGTTTGGTGCAGGGAGTTGGTGGCTACACCTTC,CASSLVQGVGGYTF
few,TRBD2,TRBV5-4,TRBJ2-5,TGTGCCAGCAGCTTGGGATCGGGGGCTAGCGGGAGGGGAGGTGAGACCCAGTACTTC,CASSLGSGASGRGGETQYF
NA,NA,TRBV20-1,TRBJ2-4,TGCAGTGCTAGGGAAGACAGAATTCTGTACTTC,CSAREDRILYF
NA,NA,TRBV27,TRBJ2-1,NA,CASSPFGAEYNEQFF
once,TRBD1,TRBV18,TRBJ1-1,TGTGCCAGCTCACCACCGGGAGGGACAGGGTTGAACACTGAAGCTTTCTTT,CASSPPGGTGLNTEAFF
NA,TRBD2,TRBV7-3,TRBJ2-1,TGTGCCAGCAGCTTAGGTGGACTAGCGAGTATGAATGAGCAGTTCTTC,CASSLGGLASMNEQFF
NA,NA,TRBV30,TRBJ1-5,TGTGCCTGGAGTAACTCAGTATCCCAGCCCCAGCATTTT,CAWSNSVSQPQHF
NA,TRBD2,TRBV4-1,TRBJ2-5,TGCGCCAGCAGCCAAGTGGGACTAGTTATAGAGACCCAGTACTTC,CASSQVGLVIETQYF
NA,TRBD1,TRBV5-6,TRBJ2-2,TGTGCCAGCAGCTTGGGAGCAGGGGGCTCCGGGGAGCTGTTTTTT,CASSLGAGGSGELFF
NA,NA,TRBV20-1,TRBJ2-1,TGCAGTGCCCGACCCTACAATGAGCAGTTCTTC,CSARPYNEQFF
NA,TRBD2,TRBV6-5,TRBJ2-7,TGTGCCAGCAGTTTTAACGTAGCGGGAGTCGAGCAGTACTTC,CASSFNVAGVEQYF
NA,NA,TRBV5-4,TRBJ2-4,TGTGCCAGCAGCTTGGTTGTAGCCAAAAACATTCAGTACTTC,CASSLVVAKNIQYF
NA,NA,TRBV27,TRBJ2-2,TGTGCCAGCAGTTGGGCCGGGGCTAGCTACAGAGGGGAGCTGTTTTTT,CASSWAGASYRGELFF
NA,NA,TRBV6-5,TRBJ2-6,TGTGCCAGCACCGAGAGTGGGGCCAACGTCCTGACTTTC,CASTESGANVLTF
NA,TRBD1,TRBV19,TRBJ1-2,TGTGCCAGTAGTATTGGGACAGCCCAAAACTATGGCTACACCTTC,CASSIGTAQNYGYTF
NA,NA,TRBV28,TRBJ1-2,TGTGCCAGCAGTTTGGACGGTTTAAACTATGGCTACACCTTC,CASSLDGLNYGYTF
NA,NA,TRBV28,TRBJ2-7,TGTGCCAGCAGAGAACCCCAGGCGAACTCCTACGAGCAGTACTTC,CASREPQANSYEQYF
NA,TRBD1,TRBV11-2,TRBJ2-1,TGTGCCAGCAGCTTAGATAACAGGGGATATGAGCAGTTCTTC,CASSLDNRGYEQFF
many,TRBD2,TRBV6-5,TRBJ2-7,TGTGCCAGCAGTTACGGACTAGCGGGAGAGGTAAAGGTGCAGTACTTC,CASSYGLAGEVKVQYF
few,NA,TRBV28,TRBJ2-1,TGTGCCAGCAGCCGCGGGACGGAGTTTCATGAGCAGTTCTTC,CASSRGTEFHEQFF
NA,TRBD1,TRBV2,TRBJ1-1,TGTGCCAGCAGTGGGACAGGGGGCGCCACTGAAGCTTTCTTT,CASSGTGGATEAFF
NA,NA,TRBV5-1,TRBJ1-4,TGCGCCAGCAGCTTGGGTGGGGTTCGAGGTAATGAAAAACTGTTTTTT,CASSLGGVRGNEKLFF
NA,NA,TRBV9,TRBJ2-1,TGTGCCAGCAGCGTAGAAGGGACACGGTACAATGAGCAGTTCTTC,CASSVEGTRYNEQFF
NA,NA,TRBV25-1,TRBJ1-5,TGTGCCAGCAGTCGGGACATTAATCAGCCCCAGCATTTT,CASSRDINQPQHF
NA,NA,TRBV5-1,TRBJ2-3,TGCGCCAGCAGCCCCCCCGTAGCGGCTGCGGGCACAGATACGCAGTATTTT,CASSPPVAAAGTDTQYF
few,TRBD1,TRBV29-1,TRBJ2-7,TGCAGCGTTGAAGAGGGACAGGGGACCGAGCAGTACTTC,CSVEEGQGTEQYF
NA,NA,TRBV5-1,TRBJ1-5,TGCGCCAGCAGCTTGGAAGCTGGTCAGCCCCAGCATTTT,CASSLEAGQPQHF
NA,TRBD2,TRBV7-8,TRBJ2-3,TGTGCCAGCAGCTTAGTGCGGGAGGCAGATACGCAGTATTTT,CASSLVREADTQYF
NA,NA,TRBV21-1,TRBJ1-1,TGTGCCAGCAGAAAACGGCTAGGACAGGGGGCCTGTGAAGCTTTCTTT,CASRKRLGQGACEAFF
NA,NA,TRBV6-1,TRBJ2-1,TGTGCCAGCAGTGAAGCATCCTACAATGAGCAGTTCTTC,CASSEASYNEQFF
NA,NA,TRBV28,TRBJ2-7,TGTGCCAGCCAGGCCACGGGGGTGGGTCGGAACTTC,CASQATGVGRNF
NA,TRBD2,TRBV4-3,TRBJ2-3,TGCGCCAGCAGCCAAGATCTACCGGCTAGCGGGAGGGCAGATACGCAGTATTTT,CASSQDLPASGRADTQYF
few,NA,TRBV19,TRBJ1-4,TGTGCCAGTAGTATGTACTCTGTCGTAACTAATGAAAAACTGTTTTTT,CASSMYSVVTNEKLFF
few,TRBD2,TRBV9,TRBJ2-7,TGTGCCAGCAGCCCCCGGTTTAGCGGGAGCGACGAGCAGTACTTC,CASSPRFSGSDEQYF
NA,NA,TRBV28,TRBJ1-1,TGTGCCAGCAGTTCGGGAATTGAAGCTTTCTTT,CASSSGIEAFF
NA,TRBD1,TRBV30,TRBJ2-7,TGTGCCTGGAGTCGGGACAGGGCAGACGAGCAGTACTTC,CAWSRDRADEQYF
NA,NA,TRBV7-8,TRBJ1-1,TGTGCCAGCAGCTTAGCGTGGCAGAACACTGAAGCTTTCTTT,CASSLAWQNTEAFF
once,NA,TRBV28,TRBJ1-1,TGTGCCAGCAGTTTTAGGTCCGAGATAGATGAAGCTTTCTTT,CASSFRSEIDEAFF
NA,TRBD1,TRBV19,TRBJ2-5,TGTGCCAGTAGTACCCCCGGGACAGGAGAAGAGACCCAGTACTTC,CASSTPGTGEETQYF
NA,NA,TRBV15,TRBJ2-5,TGTGCCACCAGCAGGCGCGAGAGTGAGACCCAGTACTTC,CATSRRESETQYF
NA,TRBD2,TRBV5-6,TRBJ2-5,TGTGCCAGCATCGGACTAGCTCGTAGAGAGACCCAGTACTTC,CASIGLARRETQYF
NA,TRBD1,TRBV28,TRBJ2-7,TGTGCCAGCAGTTTATATGGGGGCCCCGGACAGGGGGACTACGAGCAGTACTTC,CASSLYGGPGQGDYEQYF
NA,NA,TRBV27,TRBJ2-3,TGTGCCAGCAGTTTATCCCTAAGCACAGATACGCAGTATTTT,CASSLSLSTDTQYF
NA,TRBD2,TRBV5-6,TRBJ2-3,TGTGCCAGCAGCCCACACTTACTAGCGGGAGTTGATACGCAGTATTTT,CASSPHLLAGVDTQYF
few,NA,TRBV18,TRBJ1-3,TGTGCCAGCTCGCCGGACATTCGCTCTGGAAACACCATATATTTT,CASSPDIRSGNTIYF
NA,NA,TRBV7-2,TRBJ2-7,TGTGCCAGCAGCTTAGTCCCCGACACACGCTACGAGCAGTACTTC,CASSLVPDTRYEQYF
once,NA,TRBV28,TRBJ1-2,TGTGCCAGCAGTATCCCGGGGAGCGGACCTAACTATGGCTACACCTTC,CASSIPGSGPNYGYTF
few,TRBD2,TRBV2,TRBJ2-3,TGTGCCAGCAGTGAAGGTTTAGCGGGGCGCACAGATACGCAGTATTTT,CASSEGLAGRTDTQYF
NA,NA,TRBV10-3,TRBJ2-1,TGTGCCATCAGTGGGAGCAACCAGGCCCATGAGCAGTTCTTC,CAISGSNQAHEQFF
NA,NA,TRBV4-2,TRBJ1-2,TGTGCCAGCAGCCAAGATTATGGAGACTCTAACTATGGCTACACCTTC,CASSQDYGDSNYGYTF
many,NA,TRBV4-1,TRBJ2-7,TGCGCCAGCAGCCAAGGAATTTTCTCCTACGAGCAGTACTTC,CASSQGIFSYEQYF